These 18 T cell receptor beta chains came from one sample sequenced in a study of cytomegalovirus exposure and HLA in healthy donors. The PCR was carried out with 60 Vbeta primers and 13 Jbeta primers. Assay used: immunoSEQ multiplex PCR; TCRdb lists only in-frame clones, some missing. Among some 150,000 clones listed, approximately 87% were seen once. The sequenced sample was PBMCs. All receptors come from a woman in her 30s in good health and CMV-seronegative.

The CDR3 region has the DNA TGTGCCAGCAGTGAAGGACTAGCCGAAGATACGCAGTATTTT. Its protein is CASSEGLAEDTQYF. The rearrangement joins TRBV27 to TRBJ2-3; 8 nucleotides agree with TRBD2. Losses at the gene ends were 5 bases for V and 5 bases for J; bases not matched to a gene: 6. The CDR3 loop spans 14 amino acids. The germline gives CDR1 MNHEY, CDR2 SMNVEV (reference sequence).

This chain joins TRBV5-6 and TRBJ1-1; D perhaps matches TRBD1 (5 bases). Germline V CDR1 and CDR2: SGHDT, YYEEEE. This CDR3 is built from 17 residues. The V end lost 0 bases, the J end lost 4 bases, and 19 bases lay between the germline ends. DNA of the CDR3: TGTGCCAGCAGCTTGGACCCAGGGTGGGGAGGGAGCACTGAAGCTTTCTTT. It translates to CASSLDPGWGGSTEAFF.

This clone was picked up one time. The chain uses TRBV9 and TRBJ1-6; D remains ambiguous. V was trimmed by 0 bases and J by 8 bases, leaving 9 bases between them. The CDR3 is 14 residues long. CDR1 and CDR2 from the germline V gene are SGDLS and YYNGEE. DNA of the CDR3: TGTGCCAGCAGCGTAGATGCGTTATATTCACCCCTCCACTTT. This gives the protein CASSVDALYSPLHF.

Details on this clone: This sample includes further DNA sequences coding for the same CDR3. This chain joins TRBV19 and TRBJ1-4; no firm D call. Germline CDR1 reads LNHDA; CDR2 reads SQIVND (reference sequence). The germline V and J ends were trimmed by 8 bases and 2 bases, with 6 bases remaining between them. This CDR3 is 12 amino acids long. CDR3 DNA sequence: TGTGCCAGTTCCTTGACTAATGAAAAACTGTTTTTT. The encoded protein is CASSLTNEKLFF.

The chain links TRBV18 to TRBJ2-3, with D perhaps TRBD1 (6 bases). The CDR3 spans 16 residues. Per the germline V gene, CDR1 is KGHSH and CDR2 is LQKENI. Trimming took 2 bases from V and 0 from J, leaving 12 bases between them. The DNA of the CDR3 is TGTGCCAGCTCACCAGGGTCCGGGACAAGCACAGATACGCAGTATTTT. Protein product: CASSPGSGTSTDTQYF.

The chain combines TRBV18 with TRBJ1-2; weak D call: TRBD1 (5 bases). With 3 bases removed from V and 0 bases from J, the gap between germline ends came to 8 bases. In germline, CDR1 is KGHSH, CDR2 LQKENI. The CDR3 extends over 14 amino acids. In DNA form, the CDR3 reads TGTGCCAGCTCACCGGACACCGCTAACTATGGCTACACCTTC. It is translated as CASSPDTANYGYTF.

This clone was detected only a few times. This chain uses TRBV6-1 with TRBJ1-4; 7 bases map to TRBD1. V dropped 7 bases and J dropped 8; count of bases not matched to a gene: 10. This CDR3 has 14 residues. CDR1 is MNHNS, CDR2 SASEGT, per germline. This chain's CDR3 is CASNRGPSGEKLFF. DNA of the CDR3: TGTGCCAGCAATAGGGGGCCCTCGGGGGAAAAACTGTTTTTT.

With regard to this clone: Additional DNA sequences in this sample encode the identical CDR3. The rearrangement uses TRBV19 and TRBJ2-1, with unresolved D. The germline CDR1 and CDR2 sequences are LNHDA and SQIVND (reference sequence). Deletions cut 3 bases from V and 4 bases from J, with 7 bases between. This CDR3 has 13 residues. DNA of the CDR3: TGTGCCAGTAGTATCGACACTTACAATGAGCAGTTCTTC. This codes for CASSIDTYNEQFF.

The rearrangement uses TRBV7-2 and TRBJ1-2; no clear D gene. There are 14 residues in the CDR3. Germline-derived CDR1 and CDR2 are SGHTA and FQGNSA. V dropped 2 bases and J dropped 5 bases, with 12 bases sitting between them. DNA of the CDR3: TGTGCCAGCAGCTTATTACGGCTCGGGTATGGCTACACCTTC. It is translated as CASSLLRLGYGYTF. Based on the CDR3 plus reference TRBV7-2 and TRBJ1-2, the full variable domain is GAGVSQSPSNKVTEKGKDVELRCDPISGHTALYWYRQSLGQGLEFLIYFQGNSAPDKSGLPSDRFSAERTGGSVSTLTIQRTQQEDSAVYLCASSLLRLGYGYTFGSGTRLTVV.

The rearrangement uses TRBV28 and TRBJ1-4; TRBD1 is a possible D gene (5 bases). Germline V lookup: CDR1 MDHEN, CDR2 SYDVKM. Trimming removed 4 bases at V and 1 base at J, with 16 bases between. The CDR3 totals 17 residues. The CDR3 bases are TGTGCCAGCAGTTACTACAGGAGGGTTGAAACTAATGAAAAACTGTTTTTT. This encodes CASSYYRRVETNEKLFF.

V is TRBV18 and J is TRBJ2-3; no clear D. In germline, CDR1 is KGHSH, CDR2 LQKENI. The CDR3 loop spans 12 amino acids. Trimming stripped 3 bases from V and 3 bases from J, with 4 bases between. The CDR3 sequence: CASSPETDTQYF. CDR3 coding DNA: TGTGCCAGCTCACCGGAGACAGATACGCAGTATTTT. The variable domain in full, with the rest retrieved from reference TRBV18 and TRBJ2-3, is NAGVMQNPRHLVRRRGQEARLRCSPMKGHSHVYWYRQLPEEGLKFMVYLQKENIIDESGMPKERFSAEFPKEGPSILRIQQVVRGDSAAYFCASSPETDTQYFGPGTRLTVL.

V and J are TRBV27 and TRBJ2-3; 14 bases agree with TRBD2. Germline lookup yields CDR1 MNHEY and CDR2 SMNVEV (reference sequence). V trimming: 7 bases; J trimming: 3 bases; junction bases outside the gene matches: 3. The CDR3 consists of 15 residues. The CDR3, as DNA: TGTGCCAGCAACGGACTAGCGGGAGGTACAGATACGCAGTATTTT. Encoded protein: CASNGLAGGTDTQYF.

The CDR3 DNA follows: TGTGCCAGCAGCTTGCAGGGACTGGCCTCTGGAAACACCATATATTTT. Protein sequence: CASSLQGLASGNTIYF. This rearrangement joins TRBV7-2 to TRBJ1-3; TRBD1 is a possible D gene (5 bases). The germline CDR1 and CDR2 sequences are SGHTA and FQGNSA. V was pared by 3 bases and J by 0 bases, with 12 bases between. CDR3 length equals 16 residues.

The chain couples TRBV4-1 to TRBJ2-3, with a weak D call TRBD2 (6 bases). The length of the CDR3 is 15 residues. Germline CDR1 reads MGHRA; CDR2 reads YSYEKL. Trimming left V 4 bases short and J 2 bases short, with 13 bases between. CDR3 in DNA: TGCGCCAGCAGCCGGGACTTCTTCTTCACAGATACGCAGTATTTT. Its translation is CASSRDFFFTDTQYF.

The chain has TRBV27 and TRBJ2-5, with a possible D match to TRBD2 (6 bases). The CDR3 runs to 15 residues. Germline CDR1 is MNHEY and CDR2 is SMNVEV (reference sequence). V was clipped by 3 bases and J by 5 bases, with 16 bases between them. In DNA, the CDR3 is TGTGCCAGCAGTTTCCGCGGTTGGCGGGGCGAGACCCAGTACTTC. Translating it yields CASSFRGWRGETQYF.

This clone was found a few times. The chain recombines TRBV27 with TRBJ1-5; D is undetermined. This CDR3 is built from 14 residues. Germline V CDR1 and CDR2: MNHEY, SMNVEV (reference sequence). The V gene lost 5 bases and the J gene lost 4 bases, with 12 bases spanning the gap. The CDR3 coding sequence is TGTGCCAGCAGTCTACCTTTCTGGAATCAGCCCCAGCATTTT. Amino acids: CASSLPFWNQPQHF.

The CDR3 loop is CASSLAGGHQETQYF. The DNA for the CDR3 is TGTGCCAGCAGCTTAGCGGGAGGCCACCAAGAGACCCAGTACTTC. This chain uses TRBV7-3 with TRBJ2-5, with TRBD2 matching 8 bases. Germline CDR1 SGHTA, CDR2 FQGTGA. The V and J ends lost 2 bases and 0 bases, in that order; junction bases with no gene match: 2. This CDR3 has 15 amino acids. The full variable domain, in which reference TRBV7-3 and TRBJ2-5 provide the parts outside the CDR3, is GAGVSQTPSNKVTEKGKYVELRCDPISGHTALYWYRQSLGQGPEFLIYFQGTGAADDSGLPNDRFFAVRPEGSVSTLKIQRTERGDSAVYLCASSLAGGHQETQYFGPGTRLLVL.

This chain uses TRBV7-8 with TRBJ2-5; 8 bases agree with TRBD1. Germline lookup yields CDR1 SGHVS and CDR2 FQNEAQ. CDR3 length: 15 residues. Trimming at V came to 5 bases and at J to 4 bases, leaving 9 bases not matched to a gene. The chain's CDR3 is CASSPRTGLRETQYF. The CDR3 DNA is TGTGCCAGCAGCCCGCGGACAGGGCTGAGAGAGACCCAGTACTTC.